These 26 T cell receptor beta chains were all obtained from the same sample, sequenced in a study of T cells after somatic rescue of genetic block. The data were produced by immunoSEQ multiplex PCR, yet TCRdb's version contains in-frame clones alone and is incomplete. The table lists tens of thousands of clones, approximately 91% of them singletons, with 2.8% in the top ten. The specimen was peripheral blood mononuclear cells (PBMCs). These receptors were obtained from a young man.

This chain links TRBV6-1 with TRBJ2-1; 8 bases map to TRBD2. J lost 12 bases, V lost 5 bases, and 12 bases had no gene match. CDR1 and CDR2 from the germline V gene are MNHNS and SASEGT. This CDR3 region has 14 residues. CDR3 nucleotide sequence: TGTGCCAGCAGTCCCCGGACTAGCAACGGTGGGCAGTTCTTC. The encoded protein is CASSPRTSNGGQFF.

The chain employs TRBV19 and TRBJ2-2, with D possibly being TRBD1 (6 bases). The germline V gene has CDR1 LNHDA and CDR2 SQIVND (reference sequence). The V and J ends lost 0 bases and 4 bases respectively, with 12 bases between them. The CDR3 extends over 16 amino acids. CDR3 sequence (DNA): TGTGCCAGTAGTATAGACAGGGGTAAACGCACCGGGGAGCTGTTTTTT. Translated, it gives CASSIDRGKRTGELFF.

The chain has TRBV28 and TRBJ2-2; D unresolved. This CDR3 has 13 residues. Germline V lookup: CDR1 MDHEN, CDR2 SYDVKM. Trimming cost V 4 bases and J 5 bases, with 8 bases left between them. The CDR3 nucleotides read TGTGCCAGCAGTTCCCCCGGGACCGGGGAGCTGTTTTTT. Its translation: CASSSPGTGELFF. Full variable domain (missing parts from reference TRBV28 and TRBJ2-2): DVKVTQSSRYLVKRTGEKVFLECVQDMDHENMFWYRQDPGLGLRLIYFSYDVKMKEKGDIPEGYSVSREKKERFSLILESASTNQTSMYLCASSSPGTGELFFGEGSRLTVL.

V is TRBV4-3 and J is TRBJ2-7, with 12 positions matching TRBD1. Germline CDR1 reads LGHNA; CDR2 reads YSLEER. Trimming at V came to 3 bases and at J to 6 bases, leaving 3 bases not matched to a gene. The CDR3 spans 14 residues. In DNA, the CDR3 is TGCGCCAGCAGCCAGGGGACAGGGGGCGGCGAGCAGTACTTC. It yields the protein CASSQGTGGGEQYF.

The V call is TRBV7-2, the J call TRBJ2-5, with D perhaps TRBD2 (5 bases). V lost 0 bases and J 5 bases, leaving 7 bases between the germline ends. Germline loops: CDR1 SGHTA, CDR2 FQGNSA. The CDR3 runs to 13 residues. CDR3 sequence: CASSLACGETQYF. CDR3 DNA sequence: TGTGCCAGCAGCTTAGCATGCGGGGAGACCCAGTACTTC.

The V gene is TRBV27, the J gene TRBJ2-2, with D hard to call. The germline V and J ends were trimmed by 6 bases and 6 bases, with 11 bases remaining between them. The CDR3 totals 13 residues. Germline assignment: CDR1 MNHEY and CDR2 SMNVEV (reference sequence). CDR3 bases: TGTGCCAGCAGCCCCCCCAAGCCCGGGGAGCTGTTTTTT. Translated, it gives CASSPPKPGELFF.

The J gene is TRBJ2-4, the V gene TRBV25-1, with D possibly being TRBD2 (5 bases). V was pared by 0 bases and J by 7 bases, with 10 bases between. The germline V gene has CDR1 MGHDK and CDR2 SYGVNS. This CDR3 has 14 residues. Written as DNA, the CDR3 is TGTGCCAGCAGTGAATATAGGGAGCCTAACATTCAGTACTTC. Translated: CASSEYREPNIQYF. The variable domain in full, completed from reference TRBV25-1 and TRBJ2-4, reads EADIYQTPRYLVIGTGKKITLECSQTMGHDKMYWYQQDPGMELHLIHYSYGVNSTEKGDLSSESTVSRIRTEHFPLTLESARPSHTSQYLCASSEYREPNIQYFGAGTRLSVL.

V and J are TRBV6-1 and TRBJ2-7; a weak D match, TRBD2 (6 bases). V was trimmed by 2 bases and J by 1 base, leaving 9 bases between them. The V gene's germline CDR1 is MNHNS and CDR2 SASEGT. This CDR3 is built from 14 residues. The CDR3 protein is CASSEWAGSYEQYF. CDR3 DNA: TGTGCCAGCAGTGAATGGGCGGGGTCCTACGAGCAGTACTTC.

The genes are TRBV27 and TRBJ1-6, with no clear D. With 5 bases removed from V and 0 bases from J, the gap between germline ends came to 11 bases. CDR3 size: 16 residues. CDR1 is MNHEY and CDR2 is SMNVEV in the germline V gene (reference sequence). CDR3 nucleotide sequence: TGTGCCAGCAGTGAACCGGCTCTCTCCTATAATTCACCCCTCCACTTT. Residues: CASSEPALSYNSPLHF.

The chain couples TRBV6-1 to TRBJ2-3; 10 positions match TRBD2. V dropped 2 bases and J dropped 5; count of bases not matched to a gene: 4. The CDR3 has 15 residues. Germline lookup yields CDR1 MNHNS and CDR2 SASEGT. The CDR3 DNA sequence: TGTGCCAGCAGTGAACTAGCGGGAGCGGGAGATACGCAGTATTTT. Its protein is CASSELAGAGDTQYF.

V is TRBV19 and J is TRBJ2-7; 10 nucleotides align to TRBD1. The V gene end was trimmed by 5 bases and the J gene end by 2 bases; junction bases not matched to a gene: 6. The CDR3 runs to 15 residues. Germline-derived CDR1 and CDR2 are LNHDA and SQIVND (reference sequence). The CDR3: CASSARDRGTYEQYF. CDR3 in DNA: TGTGCCAGTAGTGCCCGGGACAGGGGTACCTACGAGCAGTACTTC.

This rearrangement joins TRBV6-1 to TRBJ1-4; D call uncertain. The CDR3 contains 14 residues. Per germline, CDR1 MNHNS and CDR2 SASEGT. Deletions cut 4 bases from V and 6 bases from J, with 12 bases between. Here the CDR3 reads CASSARREHEKLFF. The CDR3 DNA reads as TGTGCCAGCAGTGCTCGGAGGGAACATGAAAAACTGTTTTTT.

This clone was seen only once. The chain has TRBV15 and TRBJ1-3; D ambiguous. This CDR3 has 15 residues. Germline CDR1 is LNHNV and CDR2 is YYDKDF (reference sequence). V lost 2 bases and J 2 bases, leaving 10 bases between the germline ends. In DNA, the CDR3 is TGTGCCACCAGCAGAAGTACAGAAACTGGAAACACCATATATTTT. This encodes CATSRSTETGNTIYF.

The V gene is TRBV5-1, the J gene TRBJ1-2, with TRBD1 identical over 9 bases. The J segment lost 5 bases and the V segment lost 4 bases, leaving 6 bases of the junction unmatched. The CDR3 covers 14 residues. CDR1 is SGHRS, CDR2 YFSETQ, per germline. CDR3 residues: CASSPRGTGYGYTF. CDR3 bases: TGCGCCAGCAGCCCCCGGGGGACAGGGTATGGCTACACCTTC.

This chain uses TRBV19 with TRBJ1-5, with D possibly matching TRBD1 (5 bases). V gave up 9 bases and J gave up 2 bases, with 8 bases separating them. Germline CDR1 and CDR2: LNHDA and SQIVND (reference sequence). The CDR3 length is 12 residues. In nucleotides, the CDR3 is TGTGCCAGCCAGGGTGGCAATCAGCCCCAGCATTTT. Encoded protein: CASQGGNQPQHF.

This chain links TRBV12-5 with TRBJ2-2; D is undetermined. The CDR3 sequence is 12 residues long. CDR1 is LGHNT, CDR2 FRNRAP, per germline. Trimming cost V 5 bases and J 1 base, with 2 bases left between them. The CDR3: CASGQNTGELFF. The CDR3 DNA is TGTGCTAGTGGTCAGAACACCGGGGAGCTGTTTTTT.

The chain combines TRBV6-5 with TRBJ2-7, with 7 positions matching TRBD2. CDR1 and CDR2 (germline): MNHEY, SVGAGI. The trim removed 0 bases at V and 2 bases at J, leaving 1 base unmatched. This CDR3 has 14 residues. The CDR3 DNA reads TGTGCCAGCAGTTACTCGGGACTACCCTACGAGCAGTACTTC. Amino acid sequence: CASSYSGLPYEQYF.

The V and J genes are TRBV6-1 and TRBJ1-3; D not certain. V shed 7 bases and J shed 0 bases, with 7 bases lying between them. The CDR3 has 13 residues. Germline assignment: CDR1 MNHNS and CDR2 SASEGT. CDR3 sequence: CASNAFSGNTIYF. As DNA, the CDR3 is TGTGCCAGCAATGCATTCTCTGGAAACACCATATATTTT.

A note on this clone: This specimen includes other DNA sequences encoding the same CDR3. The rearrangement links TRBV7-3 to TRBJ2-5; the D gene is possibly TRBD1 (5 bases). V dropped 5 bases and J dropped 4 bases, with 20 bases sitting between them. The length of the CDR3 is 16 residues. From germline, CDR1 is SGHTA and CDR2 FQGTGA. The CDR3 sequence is CASSPLGQGRRETQYF. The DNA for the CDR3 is TGTGCCAGCAGCCCCCTCGGGCAGGGAAGGAGAGAGACCCAGTACTTC.

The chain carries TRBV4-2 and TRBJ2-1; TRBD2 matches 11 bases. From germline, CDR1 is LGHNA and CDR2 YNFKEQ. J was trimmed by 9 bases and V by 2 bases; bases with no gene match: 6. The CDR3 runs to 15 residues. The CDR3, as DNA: TGTGCCAGCAGCCAACTGACTAGCGGGGCCGGTGAGCAGTTCTTC. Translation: CASSQLTSGAGEQFF.

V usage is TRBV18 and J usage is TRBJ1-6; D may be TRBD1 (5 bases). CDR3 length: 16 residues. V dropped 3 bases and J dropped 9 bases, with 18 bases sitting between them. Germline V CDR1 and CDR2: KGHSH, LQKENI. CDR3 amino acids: CASSPPGSGVGSPLHF. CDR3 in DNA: TGTGCCAGCTCACCCCCGGGGTCGGGGGTAGGTTCACCCCTCCACTTT.

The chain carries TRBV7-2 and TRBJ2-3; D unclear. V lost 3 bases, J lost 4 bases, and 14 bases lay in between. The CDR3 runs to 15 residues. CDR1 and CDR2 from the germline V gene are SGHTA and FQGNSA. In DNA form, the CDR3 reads TGTGCCAGCAGCTTCGGGCTCTACGGCGCAGATACGCAGTATTTT. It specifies CASSFGLYGADTQYF.

CDR3 in DNA: TGCAGTGCTGTCACCTACGAGCAGTACTTC. Translation: CSAVTYEQYF. This rearrangement joins TRBV20-1 to TRBJ2-7; no firm D call. Trimming removed 5 bases at V and 2 bases at J, with 4 bases between. Per the germline V gene, CDR1 is DFQATT and CDR2 is SNEGSKA (reference sequence). The CDR3 runs 10 residues.

The CDR3: CASSSRDRGHYEQYF. In DNA form, the CDR3 reads TGTGCCAGCAGTTCGCGGGACAGGGGACACTACGAGCAGTACTTC. This sequence joins TRBV28 and TRBJ2-7; 10 positions agree with TRBD1. J gave up 3 bases and V 4 bases, and 6 bases lay outside the gene matches. The CDR3 extends over 15 amino acids. CDR1 is MDHEN and CDR2 is SYDVKM in the germline V gene.

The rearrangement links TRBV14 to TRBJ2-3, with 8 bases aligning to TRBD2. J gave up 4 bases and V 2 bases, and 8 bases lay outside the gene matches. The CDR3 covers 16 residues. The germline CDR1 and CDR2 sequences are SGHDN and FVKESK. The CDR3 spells CASSQLTSDGSDTQYF. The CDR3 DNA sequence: TGTGCCAGCAGCCAACTGACTAGCGATGGTTCAGATACGCAGTATTTT.

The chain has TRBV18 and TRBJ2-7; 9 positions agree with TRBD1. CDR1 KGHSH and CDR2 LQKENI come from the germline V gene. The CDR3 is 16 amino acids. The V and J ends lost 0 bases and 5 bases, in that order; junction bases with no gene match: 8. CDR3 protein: CASSPPTGQGSDEQYF. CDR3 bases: TGTGCCAGCTCACCACCTACAGGACAGGGGTCCGACGAGCAGTACTTC.